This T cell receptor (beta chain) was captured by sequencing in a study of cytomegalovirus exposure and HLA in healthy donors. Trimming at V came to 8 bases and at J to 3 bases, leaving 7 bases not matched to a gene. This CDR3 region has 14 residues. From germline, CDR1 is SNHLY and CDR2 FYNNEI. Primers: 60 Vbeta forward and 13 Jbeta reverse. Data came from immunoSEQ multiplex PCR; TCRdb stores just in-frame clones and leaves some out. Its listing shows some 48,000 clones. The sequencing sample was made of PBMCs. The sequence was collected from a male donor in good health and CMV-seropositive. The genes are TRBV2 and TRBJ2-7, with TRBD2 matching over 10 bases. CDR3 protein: CASVLAGEGYEQYF. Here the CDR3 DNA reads TGTGCCAGCGTGCTAGCGGGGGAGGGCTACGAGCAGTACTTC. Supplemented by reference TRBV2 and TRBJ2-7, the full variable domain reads EPEVTQTPSHQVTQMGQEVILRCVPISNHLYFYWYRQILGQKVEFLVSFYNNEISEKSEIFDDQFSVERPDGSNFTLKIRSTKLEDSAMYFCASVLAGEGYEQYFGPGTRLTVT.